This record looks at one T cell receptor beta chain sequence and its context. The target antigen is unknown. Data came from immunoSEQ multiplex PCR; TCRdb stores just in-frame clones and leaves some out. Altogether 200,000 or so clones are present, around 87% being singletons, with the ten largest covering 2.5% to 3%. This sample was taken from a study of T cell responses to AZD1222 COVID-19 vaccine. Study observations and caveats: In all cases, repertoires were sampled only after the peak T cell response. Most donors were white British, females outnumbered males, and clonal diversity was possibly underestimated. Only six or seven AZD1222 recipients were seropositive at baseline. The span of vaccine-associated CD4 TCRs extended across spike, with dominance at 160-218 and 743-854.

The length of the CDR3 is 14 residues. Germline loops: CDR1 MNHEY, CDR2 SVGAGI. The germline V and J ends were trimmed by 5 bases and 1 base, with 12 bases remaining between them. This clonotype originated in an adult in good health. V and J are TRBV6-5 and TRBJ2-7; D not certain. Material: peripheral blood, obtained on day 0 of MenACWY control vaccination. The CDR3 DNA sequence: TGTGCCAGCAGTCTTACGCTTTCGTCCTACGAGCAGTACTTC. Its translation: CASSLTLSSYEQYF.